These T cell receptor beta chains were read from a single sample in a study of shared clonotypes between healthy human individuals. Measured with immunoSEQ multiplex PCR; TCRdb has only the in-frame clones, and not every one. The sample consists of approximately 2.5 million clones, over 85% of them appearing once. Sequenced material: naive CD4+ T cells from PBMCs. Source of these receptors: a man aged 18 to 30 in good health. Some clones in this sample may be carry-over from other donors' samples. The CDR3 runs from the conserved cysteine through the conserved F or W. The order of the fields is D gene, J gene, V gene, clone size, CDR3 protein, CDR3 DNA. A D gene is named only where the DNA matches it firmly. For some rows the clone size is stated as once, few or many, or as a class when expanded; others skip it.

TRBD1,TRBJ1-2,TRBV7-9,-,CASSLAQAGGYGYTF,TGTGCCAGCAGCTTAGCGCAGGCAGGGGGATATGGCTACACCTTC
-,TRBJ2-7,TRBV14,-,CASSRLKDYYEQYF,TGTGCCAGCAGCCGATTAAAAGACTACTACGAGCAGTACTTC
-,TRBJ2-1,TRBV10-3,-,CAIRYYNEQFF,TGTGCCATAAGGTATTACAATGAGCAGTTCTTC
-,TRBJ2-5,TRBV25-1,-,CASSEGYSETQYF,TGTGCCAGCAGTGAGGGCTATTCGGAGACCCAGTACTTC
TRBD2,TRBJ2-3,TRBV10-1,-,CASSESRAGGRGDTQYF,TGCGCCAGCAGTGAGTCCAGAGCGGGAGGGCGCGGAGATACGCAGTATTTT
TRBD2,TRBJ2-3,TRBV30,-,CAWSAGLAGVHTQYF,TGTGCCTGGAGTGCCGGACTAGCGGGAGTGCATACGCAGTATTTT
TRBD2,TRBJ2-1,TRBV6-4,-,CASSDGRLADSSVEQFF,TGTGCCAGCAGTGACGGGAGACTAGCGGATTCCTCGGTTGAGCAGTTCTTC
TRBD2,TRBJ2-5,TRBV9,-,CASSGRLAGVETQYF,TGTGCCAGCAGCGGGCGACTAGCGGGAGTAGAGACCCAGTACTTC
TRBD1,TRBJ1-2,TRBV5-4,-,CASSKQVTGGANYGYTF,TGTGCCAGCAGCAAGCAAGTCACAGGGGGCGCGAACTATGGCTACACCTTC
TRBD2,TRBJ2-7,TRBV30,-,CAWKGGNPTSGRDSFNAYEQYF,TGTGCCTGGAAGGGAGGGAACCCGACTAGCGGGAGGGATAGCTTCAACGCCTACGAGCAGTACTTC
TRBD1,TRBJ1-1,TRBV27,-,CASSSIDRVNTEAFF,TGTGCCAGCAGTTCAATCGACAGGGTTAACACTGAAGCTTTCTTT
-,TRBJ1-5,TRBV28,few,CASSLWGIGELTSNQPQHF,TGTGCCAGCAGTTTATGGGGAATCGGGGAACTTACCAGCAATCAGCCCCAGCATTTT
-,TRBJ1-2,TRBV27,-,CASSLVPRWSQDGYTF,TGTGCCAGCAGTTTAGTTCCCAGGTGGTCGCAGGATGGCTACACCTTC
TRBD1,TRBJ1-1,TRBV6-1,-,CASGRQGGNTEAFF,TGTGCCAGCGGACGACAGGGCGGGAACACTGAAGCTTTCTTT
TRBD2,TRBJ2-1,TRBV6-6,-,CASSYSRGSYNEQFF,TGTGCCAGCAGTTACTCGCGCGGGAGTTACAATGAGCAGTTCTTC
-,TRBJ2-3,TRBV5-1,-,CASRFGTGTDTQYF,TGCGCCAGCAGATTCGGGACCGGCACAGATACGCAGTATTTT
TRBD2,TRBJ2-1,TRBV7-8,-,CASSLAILVGLDGNEQFF,TGTGCCAGCAGCTTAGCGATCTTGGTGGGACTAGACGGGAATGAGCAGTTCTTC